This TCR beta chain emerged from a study of cytomegalovirus exposure and HLA in healthy donors. For this clone: Its specificity is unknown.

The CDR3 has 12 residues. The V gene's germline CDR1 is GTSNPN and CDR2 SVGIG (reference sequence). Primers for the PCR totalled 60 Vbeta and 13 Jbeta. Sequenced by immunoSEQ multiplex PCR; TCRdb stores in-frame clones only, minus some. The sample yields 130,000 to 150,000 clones, 70% to 80% seen once. General observations from the study: In vitro, three CMV-associated chains proved specific for CMV antigens. In presence/absence analyses, roughly uniform sequencing depth across donors was assumed. A later analysis revealed that TCR association rates differed between HLA loci, peaking at DRB1 and bottoming out at HLA-C. Across donors, most TCRs were seen rarely, yet some public ones were widespread.

This receptor was obtained from a man aged 18 to 29 in good health and CMV-seronegative. Sequencing was performed on PBMCs. This chain uses TRBV30 with TRBJ2-5, with D tentatively TRBD2 (5 bases). The DNA end is a closer match to TRBJ2-7, so the J assignment may be wrong. The CDR3 bases are TGTGCGGCAGAGGGATACTCCTACGAGCAGTACTTC. Amino acid sequence: CAAEGYSYEQYF.